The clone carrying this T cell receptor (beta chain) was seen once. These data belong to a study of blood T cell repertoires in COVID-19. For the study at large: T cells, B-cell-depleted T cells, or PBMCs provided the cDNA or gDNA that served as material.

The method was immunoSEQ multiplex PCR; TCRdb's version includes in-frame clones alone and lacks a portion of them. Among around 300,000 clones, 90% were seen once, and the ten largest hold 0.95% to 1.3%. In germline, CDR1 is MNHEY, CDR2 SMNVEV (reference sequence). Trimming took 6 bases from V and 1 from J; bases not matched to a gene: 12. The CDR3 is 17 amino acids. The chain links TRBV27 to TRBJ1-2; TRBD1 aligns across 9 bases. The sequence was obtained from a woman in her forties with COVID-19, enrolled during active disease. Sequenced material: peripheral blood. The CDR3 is CASRGGLWDRDNYGYTF. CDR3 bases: TGTGCCAGCAGGGGGGGCCTTTGGGACAGGGATAACTATGGCTACACCTTC.